This T cell receptor beta chain appears in the sequencing data of a study of cytomegalovirus exposure and HLA in healthy donors (dated by TCRdb to 2017 to 2019). Regarding the complete study: According to an earlier analysis of several hundred of the donors, about 179 million T cells yielded roughly 110 million unique TCR beta sequences and 276 Gb of sequence data. An early release covering 550 to 650 HLA-typed donors comprised 250 to 350 gigabases of sequencing data and around 80 million unique TCR sequences. The genetic ancestry cluster associated with self-reported Caucasian donors included over 80% of the roughly 400 genotyped donors. The study was designed to test whether signatures of past pathogen exposure could be identified by cataloging public T cell receptors. Using immunosequencing, the study profiled T cell repertoires from 640 or so subjects and related those repertoires to cytomegalovirus serostatus. Besides the first cohort of approximately 710 subjects, a separate validation cohort made up of roughly 120 different subjects was used. High-throughput TCR immunosequencing, statistical association of individual TCRs with disease status, and machine learning were combined to predict cytomegalovirus infection status. A later analysis re-examined previously published TCR beta repertoires from about 700 donors and added high-resolution HLA genotyping to investigate patterns of TCR occurrence. Rather than drawing on any new phenotypic data, the later analysis identified candidate immune exposures from TCR beta sequences and the way those sequences occurred across donors. To decide whether each TCR beta V gene segment behaved as functional or pseudogenic, an earlier analysis of approximately 600 of the donors relied on high-throughput TCR beta sequencing. Donor age, sex, ethnicity and CMV serostatus were compiled alongside the repertoire data. Genome-wide SNP genotypes for about 55% of the roughly 670 donors were used in a later genetic analysis, which treated that subset as a discovery cohort. Every discovery cohort repertoire had been produced on one sequencing platform. Both class I and class II loci were covered by HLA typing, at four-digit resolution. The number of typed donors differed by locus: roughly 629-630 for A, B, C, DRB1 and DQB1; some 500 for DQA1; approximately 600 for DPA1; and roughly 490 for DPB1. Roughly 5 DR-DQ haplotypes were handled as single units for association and clustering, since linkage in the cohort was strong. Among around 400 genotyped donors of the cohort, an average of roughly 230,000 unique TCR beta nucleotide sequences was sequenced per donor, of which 15% to 20% were non-productive. Study-wide conclusions, independent of this receptor: An earlier analysis of approximately 590 of the donors showed that most TCR beta V segments appeared in productive rearrangements either about 87% or about 30% of the time, which broadly matched IMGT annotations. While some public TCRs were present in many individuals, most TCR sequences turned up only very rarely across donors. Because counts were too low, more than 15 rarely observed V segments, including chromosome 9 orphons, were left out of the earlier analysis of some 600 of the donors. A further reported finding was that TCR beta sequences accurately predicted the HLA-A and HLA-B alleles for most subjects in the first cohort. Cytomegalovirus status was reported to be diagnosed by the classifier with high specificity and sensitivity in both the original and validation cohorts. Presence/absence analyses assumed roughly uniform sequencing depth across donors, an assumption that may not hold. V-gene and J-gene trimming of TCR beta chains was associated with a missense DCLRE1C variant in a later genetic analysis, and the association was replicated in an independent cohort. A total of about 180 TCR beta chains were listed by the study as associated with cytomegalovirus. At a false discovery rate of 0.05, a later analysis linked 15,000 to 20,000 TCR beta sequences to specific HLA alleles. In a later analysis, most CMV-associated TCR beta chains were found to appear HLA-restricted, with HLA associations seemingly driven largely by CMV exposure. Because some donors lacked HLA typing at each locus, the association tests relied only on the typed subset. In a later analysis, HLA-associated TCR beta chains showed more clonal expansion and lower generation probabilities than non-associated chains that were equally common. The authors suggested that the approach could potentially be generalized to other disease states and immunological phenotypes. For the cohort, immune exposure information was limited to CMV serostatus. In a later genetic analysis, fewer N-insertions in productive TCRs were reported among donors in an Asian-associated ancestry cluster than the approximately 710-donor mean. In vitro tests confirmed that three of the cytomegalovirus-associated TCR beta chains recognize cytomegalovirus antigens. Several of the top co-occurrence clusters appeared to be linked to parvovirus B19, influenza, CMV and Epstein-Barr virus, according to a later analysis. A later analysis found that TCR association rates varied across HLA loci, with DRB1 alleles showing the most associated TCRs and HLA-C alleles the fewest. Linkage disequilibrium might explain the correlated functional status among segregating V segments, but an unknown experimental factor could not be ruled out. Strong co-occurrence of HLA alleles, especially DR and DQ, made assigning TCR associations to individual alleles difficult. A cluster of highly shared sequence variants was judged likely to be a technical artifact of the sequencing pipeline. Only TCR beta chains were sequenced in this cohort, and the absence of alpha or paired-chain data limited detectable features. Some IMGT-functional V segments, including TRBV6-2 and TRBV6-3, could not be distinguished by the 87-base-pair reads and were therefore excluded.

A distance of 21 bases separates the germline ends of V and J, which lose 5 bases and 5 bases respectively. From the cysteine up to the phenylalanine, the CDR3 has a length of 16 residues. CDR3 DNA is the only sequence kept; it has 48 bases, read in frame from the first base. The germline V gene sets CDR1 to SGHAT and CDR2 to FQNNGV. As regards this clone: It has no known antigen specificity. No base quality information exists; no much larger clone differs at one position.

The cohort consisted of 666 healthy bone marrow donors. All cohort members were sampled while nominally healthy, although unrecorded immune exposures were likely present. Of the approximately 700 cohort members, about 290 had a positive CMV serostatus and about 350 had a negative one, while no CMV serostatus was recorded for the donor. A peripheral blood sample was provided by each donor, and peripheral blood mononuclear cells were used for TCR beta sequencing. The Qiagen DNeasy Blood Extraction Kit was used to extract genomic DNA from the blood cell samples. The library was generated by the immunoSEQ multiplex PCR assay. The multiplex PCR relied on a mix of 60 forward primers for TCR Vbeta segments and 13 reverse primers for TCR Jbeta segments. The CDR3 region of rearranged TCR beta genes was amplified from genomic DNA by a multiplex PCR assay. On the Illumina HiSeq System, the amplified TCR beta libraries were sequenced as 87-base-pair reads. In the paper's pipeline: In a later analysis, tens of millions of unique TCR beta chains were counted across the roughly 670 repertoires, and roughly 11 million of these chains were shared by at least two donors. To remove PCR and sequencing errors, raw reads were error-corrected and collapsed into unique sequences using a nearest-neighbor algorithm that merged closely related sequences. CDR3 sequences were aligned to IMGT reference sequences to assign V, D and J gene segments. For a sequence to be retained, at least a six-nucleotide match to both a V gene segment and a J gene segment was required. A rearrangement was called productive if the CDR3 had no stop codons and remained in frame with V and J, and every other rearrangement was called non-productive. Following IMGT convention, CDR3 was defined as the stretch from the second conserved V-encoded cysteine up to the conserved J-encoded phenylalanine. The earlier analysis of roughly 590 of the donors excluded sequences that lacked an unambiguous match to a single V gene segment. An earlier analysis of 500 to 600 of the donors classified V segments as functional when productive rearrangements were above 56.7% and as segregating when the standard deviation between donors was above 5%. A statistical classification framework was built for diagnosing cytomegalovirus status from the catalog of TCR beta chain sequences. V and J gene assignment, in a later analysis, came from comparing TCR nucleotide sequences with IMGT/GENE-DB human TR gene sequences. Using the TCRdist pipeline, a later analysis assigned CDR3 sequences along with most-parsimonious VDJ recombination scenarios. In a later analysis, each TCR beta chain was defined by its CDR3 amino acid sequence together with its V-gene family, and reads without a unique V-gene family were excluded. To address suspected cross-contamination and a sequencing artifact, a later analysis removed roughly 640 highly shared, low-generation-probability nucleotide sequences. In a later analysis, a clonal expansion index was calculated for each public chain from normalized within-repertoire ranks of inferred template counts. Generation probabilities in a later analysis came from a VDJ recombination model fitted to out-of-frame rearrangements, and those results were checked against IGoR. Hypergeometric tests were used in a later analysis to score TCR-TCR, TCR-HLA and TCR-CMV co-occurrence, with a repertoire-size bias correction applied to the TCR pairs. In a later analysis, false discovery rates were estimated by permuting HLA or CMV assignments 20 times. In a later analysis, co-occurring TCRs were grouped with DBSCAN, and TCRdist sequence similarity was added when clustering was performed within HLA-allele-positive subsets. Repertoires with fewer than 30,000 or more than 120,000 public chains were left out of co-occurrence clustering, as were four to six repertoires with anomalous nucleotide sharing. The table comes from immuneACCESS by way of TCRdb, which keeps in-frame sequences with V and J called. Part of the clones is missing from these tables; in studies checked, under half for an unresolved V gene and the rest for unknown reasons. V, J and clone size reflect that table, while D and trimming were determined from the DNA. Recorded for this sample are approximately 160,000 clones; 75% to 90% of them occurred a single time. The top ten hold around 2% of the sample.

This receptor was taken from a human donor in good health. The sequenced material came from PBMCs. The rearranged chain carries TRBV11-2 and TRBJ1-1; TRBD1 is possibly the D segment (5 matching bases). CDR3 sequence: CASSPPSPGYGTEAFF. The nucleotide sequence reads as follows: TGTGCCAGCAGCCCCCCTTCCCCAGGGTATGGAACTGAAGCTTTCTTT.